This T cell receptor beta chain was sequenced during a study of blood T cell repertoires in COVID-19. CDR1 and CDR2 from the germline V gene are KGHDR and SFDVKD. The CDR3 contains 15 residues. J gave up 5 bases and V 2 bases, and 2 bases lay outside the gene matches. The assay was immunoSEQ multiplex PCR, and TCRdb's table has in-frame clones only and misses some. The table shows 150,000 to 200,000 clones, with 88% occurring only once. J is TRBJ1-2 and V is TRBV24-1; 12 nucleotides agree with TRBD1. Specimen: peripheral blood. The sequence was obtained from a man between 60 and 75 years old with acute or convalescent COVID-19. The chain's CDR3 is CATSDSGQGAYGYTF. DNA of the CDR3: TGTGCCACCAGTGATTCGGGACAGGGGGCATATGGCTACACCTTC.